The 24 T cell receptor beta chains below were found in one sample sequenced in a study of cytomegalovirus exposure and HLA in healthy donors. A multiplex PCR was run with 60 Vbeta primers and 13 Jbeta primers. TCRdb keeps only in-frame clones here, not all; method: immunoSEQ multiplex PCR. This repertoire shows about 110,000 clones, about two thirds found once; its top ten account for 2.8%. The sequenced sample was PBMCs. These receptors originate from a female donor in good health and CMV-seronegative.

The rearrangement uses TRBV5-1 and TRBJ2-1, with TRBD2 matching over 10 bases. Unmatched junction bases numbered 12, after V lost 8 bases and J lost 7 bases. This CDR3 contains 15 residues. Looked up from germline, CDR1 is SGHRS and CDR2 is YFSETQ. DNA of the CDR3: TGCGCCAGTGAATGGGGGCTAGCGGGAGCTAATGAGCAGTTCTTC. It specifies CASEWGLAGANEQFF. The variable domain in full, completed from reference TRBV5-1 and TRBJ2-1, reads KAGVTQTPRYLIKTRGQQVTLSCSPISGHRSVSWYQQTPGQGLQFLFEYFSETQRNKGNFPGRFSGRQFSNSRSEMNVSTLELGDSALYLCASEWGLAGANEQFFGPGTRLTVL.

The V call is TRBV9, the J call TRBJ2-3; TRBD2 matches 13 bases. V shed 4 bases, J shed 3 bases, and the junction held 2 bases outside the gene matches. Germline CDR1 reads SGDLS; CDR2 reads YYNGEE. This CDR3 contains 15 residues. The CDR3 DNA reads TGTGCCAGCAGCTGGACTAGCGGGAGAACAGATACGCAGTATTTT. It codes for CASSWTSGRTDTQYF.

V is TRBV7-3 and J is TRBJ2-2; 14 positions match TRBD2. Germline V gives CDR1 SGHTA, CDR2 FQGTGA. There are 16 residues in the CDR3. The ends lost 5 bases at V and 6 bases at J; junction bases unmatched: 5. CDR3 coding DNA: TGTGCCAGCAGCCCTGGGACTAGCGGGAGACCCGGGGAGCTGTTTTTT. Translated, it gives CASSPGTSGRPGELFF.

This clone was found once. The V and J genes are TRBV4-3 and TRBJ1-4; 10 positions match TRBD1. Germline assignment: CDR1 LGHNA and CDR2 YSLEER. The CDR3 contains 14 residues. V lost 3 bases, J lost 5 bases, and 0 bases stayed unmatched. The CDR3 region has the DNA TGCGCCAGCAGCCAGGGACAGGGGAATGAAAAACTGTTTTTT. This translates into CASSQGQGNEKLFF.

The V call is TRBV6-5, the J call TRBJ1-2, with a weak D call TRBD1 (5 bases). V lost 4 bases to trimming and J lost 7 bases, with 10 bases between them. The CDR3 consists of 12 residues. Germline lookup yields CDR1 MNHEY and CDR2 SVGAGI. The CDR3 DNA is TGTGCCAGCAGTTCAGGGATCGGTGGCTACACCTTC. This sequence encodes CASSSGIGGYTF.

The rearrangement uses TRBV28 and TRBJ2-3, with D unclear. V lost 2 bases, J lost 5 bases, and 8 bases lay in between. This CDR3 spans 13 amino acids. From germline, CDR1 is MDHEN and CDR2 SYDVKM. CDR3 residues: CASSLGPIDTQYF. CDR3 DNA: TGTGCCAGCAGTTTAGGCCCGATAGATACGCAGTATTTT.

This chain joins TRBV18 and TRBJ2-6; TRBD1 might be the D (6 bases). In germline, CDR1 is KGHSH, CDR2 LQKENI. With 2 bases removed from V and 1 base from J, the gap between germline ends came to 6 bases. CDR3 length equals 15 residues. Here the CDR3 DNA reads TGTGCCAGCTCACCAACAGGGTCTGGGGCCAACGTCCTGACTTTC. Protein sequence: CASSPTGSGANVLTF. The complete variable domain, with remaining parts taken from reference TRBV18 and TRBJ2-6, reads NAGVMQNPRHLVRRRGQEARLRCSPMKGHSHVYWYRQLPEEGLKFMVYLQKENIIDESGMPKERFSAEFPKEGPSILRIQQVVRGDSAAYFCASSPTGSGANVLTFGAGSRLTVL.

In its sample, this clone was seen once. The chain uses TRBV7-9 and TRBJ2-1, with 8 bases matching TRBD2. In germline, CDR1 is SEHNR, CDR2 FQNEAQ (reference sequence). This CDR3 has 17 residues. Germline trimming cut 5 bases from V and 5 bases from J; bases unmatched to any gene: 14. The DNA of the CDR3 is TGTGCCAGCAGCACCCCTCCCGGCGGGAGGTTCAACAATGAGCAGTTCTTC. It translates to CASSTPPGGRFNNEQFF.

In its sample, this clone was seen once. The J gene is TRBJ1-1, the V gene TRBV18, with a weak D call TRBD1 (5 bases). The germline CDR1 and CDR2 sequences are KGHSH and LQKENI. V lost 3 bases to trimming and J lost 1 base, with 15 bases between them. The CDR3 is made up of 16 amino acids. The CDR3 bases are TGTGCCAGCTCACCCCAGGGTCCCTTTGGGAACACTGAAGCTTTCTTT. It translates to CASSPQGPFGNTEAFF.

The CDR3 region has the DNA TGTGCCAGCAGCGGAACAGGGGGCGGCTATGGCTACACCTTC. The encoded protein is CASSGTGGGYGYTF. V gene TRBV7-9 combines with J gene TRBJ1-2; the match to TRBD1 covers 9 bases. The trim removed 5 bases at V and 4 bases at J, leaving 5 bases unmatched. The germline V gene has CDR1 SEHNR and CDR2 FQNEAQ (reference sequence). The CDR3 runs to 14 residues.

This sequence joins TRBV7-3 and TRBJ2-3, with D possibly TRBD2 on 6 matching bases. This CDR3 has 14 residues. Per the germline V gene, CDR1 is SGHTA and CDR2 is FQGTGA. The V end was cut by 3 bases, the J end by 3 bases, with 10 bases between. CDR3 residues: CASSFGGSTDTQYF. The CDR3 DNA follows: TGTGCCAGCAGCTTTGGAGGGAGTACAGATACGCAGTATTTT.

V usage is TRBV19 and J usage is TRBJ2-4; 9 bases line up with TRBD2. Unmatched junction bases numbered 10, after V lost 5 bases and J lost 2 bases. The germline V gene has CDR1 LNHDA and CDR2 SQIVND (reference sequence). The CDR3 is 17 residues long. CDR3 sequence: CASSPREGHLSKNIQYF. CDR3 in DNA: TGTGCCAGTAGTCCGCGGGAGGGCCACCTCTCCAAAAACATTCAGTACTTC.

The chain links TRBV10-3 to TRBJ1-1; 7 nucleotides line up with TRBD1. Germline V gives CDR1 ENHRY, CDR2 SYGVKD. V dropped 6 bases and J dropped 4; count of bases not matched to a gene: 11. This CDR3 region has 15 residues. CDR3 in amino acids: CAIRLQGSGVTEAFF. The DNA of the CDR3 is TGTGCCATCAGGCTACAGGGGTCGGGGGTCACTGAAGCTTTCTTT.

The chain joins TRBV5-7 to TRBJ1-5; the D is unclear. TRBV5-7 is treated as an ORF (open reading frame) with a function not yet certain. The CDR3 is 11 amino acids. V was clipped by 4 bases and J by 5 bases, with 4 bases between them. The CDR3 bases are TGTGCCAGCAGCCCTGATCAGCCCCAGCATTTT. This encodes CASSPDQPQHF.

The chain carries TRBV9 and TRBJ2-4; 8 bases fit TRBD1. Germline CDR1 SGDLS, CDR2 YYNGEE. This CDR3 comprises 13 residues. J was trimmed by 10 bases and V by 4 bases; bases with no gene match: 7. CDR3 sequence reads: CASSPTGDLIQYF. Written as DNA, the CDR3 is TGTGCCAGCAGCCCGACAGGGGATCTAATTCAGTACTTC.

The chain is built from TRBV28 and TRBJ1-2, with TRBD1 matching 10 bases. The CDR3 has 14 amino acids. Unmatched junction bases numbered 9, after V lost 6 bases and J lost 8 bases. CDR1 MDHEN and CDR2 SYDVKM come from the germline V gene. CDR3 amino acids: CASSRMTGGGGYTF. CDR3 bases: TGTGCCAGCAGCCGCATGACAGGGGGCGGCGGCTACACCTTC.

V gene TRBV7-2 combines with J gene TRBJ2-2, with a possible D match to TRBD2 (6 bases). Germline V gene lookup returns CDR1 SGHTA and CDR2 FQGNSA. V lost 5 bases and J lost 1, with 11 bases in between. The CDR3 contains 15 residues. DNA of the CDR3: TGTGCCAGCAGCGCGCGGGGATTGAACACCGGGGAGCTGTTTTTT. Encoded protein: CASSARGLNTGELFF.

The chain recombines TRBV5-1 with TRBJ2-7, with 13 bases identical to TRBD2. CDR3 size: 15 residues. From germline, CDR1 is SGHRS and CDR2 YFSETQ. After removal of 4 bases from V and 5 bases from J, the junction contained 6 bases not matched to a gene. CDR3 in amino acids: CASSAGLAGFDEQYF. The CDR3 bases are TGCGCCAGCAGCGCGGGACTAGCGGGATTCGACGAGCAGTACTTC.

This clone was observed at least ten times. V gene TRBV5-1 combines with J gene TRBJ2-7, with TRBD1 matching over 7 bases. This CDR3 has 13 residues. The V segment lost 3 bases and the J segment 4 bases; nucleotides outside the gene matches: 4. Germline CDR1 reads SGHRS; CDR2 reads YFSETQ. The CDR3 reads CASSSRQGYEQYF. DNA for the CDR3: TGCGCCAGCAGCTCCAGACAGGGTTACGAGCAGTACTTC.

The CDR3 DNA follows: TGTGCCAGCAGTTACTCGGCGGATTACAATGAGCAGTTCTTC. As protein: CASSYSADYNEQFF. This chain connects TRBV6-6 to TRBJ2-1, with D uncertain. The CDR3 has 14 amino acids. V lost 0 bases and J lost 4, with 7 bases in between. Germline CDR1 reads MNHNY; CDR2 reads SVGAGI (reference sequence).

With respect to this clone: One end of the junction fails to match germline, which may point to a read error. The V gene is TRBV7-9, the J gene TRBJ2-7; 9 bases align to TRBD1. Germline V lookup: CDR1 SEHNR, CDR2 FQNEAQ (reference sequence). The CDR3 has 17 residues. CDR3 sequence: CSSSQTGTGREAYEQYF. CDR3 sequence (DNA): TGTTCCAGCAGCCAGACCGGGACAGGGAGGGAGGCTTACGAGCAGTACTTC.

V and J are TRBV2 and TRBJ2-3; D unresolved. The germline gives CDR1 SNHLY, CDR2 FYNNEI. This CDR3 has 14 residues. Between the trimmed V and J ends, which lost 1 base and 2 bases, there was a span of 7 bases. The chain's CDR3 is CASSEERDTDTQYF. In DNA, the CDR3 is TGTGCCAGCAGTGAAGAACGAGACACAGATACGCAGTATTTT.

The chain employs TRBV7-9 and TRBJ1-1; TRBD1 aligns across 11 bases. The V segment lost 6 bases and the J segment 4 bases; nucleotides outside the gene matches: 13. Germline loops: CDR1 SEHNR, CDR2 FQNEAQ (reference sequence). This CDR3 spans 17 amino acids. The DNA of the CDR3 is TGTGCCAGCAGACCCTCCGGGACAGGGGGGCCGGGCACTGAAGCTTTCTTT. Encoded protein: CASRPSGTGGPGTEAFF.

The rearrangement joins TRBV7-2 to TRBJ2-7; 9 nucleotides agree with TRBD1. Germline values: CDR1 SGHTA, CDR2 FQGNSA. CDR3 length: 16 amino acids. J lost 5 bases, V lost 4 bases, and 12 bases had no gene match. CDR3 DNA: TGTGCCAGCAGCTCTTCTGATGGGGACAGGGACCACGAGCAGTACTTC. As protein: CASSSSDGDRDHEQYF.